The clone carrying this T cell receptor (beta chain) is a singleton in its sample. As yet, its antigen is unknown. Germline is not matched at one junction end, which may reflect a read error. The CDR3 runs to 13 residues. CDR1 is SGHRS and CDR2 is YFSETQ in the germline V gene. The data were taken from a study of CD4+ T cells in melanoma. Points from the study as a whole: CD8+ T cell, macrophage and B cell function reportedly correlated with neoantigen-specific CD4+ T cells.

The protocol was immunoSEQ multiplex PCR, while the TCRdb copy is restricted to in-frame clones and leaves out a portion. The data contain 9,500 to 13,000 clones, about 66% of them singletons. The TCR sequence derives from a human donor with melanoma. The V call is TRBV5-1, the J call TRBJ2-1, with TRBD1 as a possible D gene (5 bases). Sequencing was carried out using cells from a culture (not recorded whether cultured in vitro). The CDR3 loop reads CASSLAGRSEQFF. The CDR3 nucleotides are TGCGCCAGCAGTTTGGCAGGGCGTAGTGAGCAGTTCTTC.